This TCR beta chain was profiled in a study of T cell repertoires in cytomegalovirus infection. TCRdb reanalysed the reads using MiXCR and keeps one entry per CDR3 protein. Among some 320,000 distinct CDR3 sequences listed, 8% to 9.5% were seen once. CDR1 and CDR2 (germline): MNHEY, SVGEGT. The CDR3 contains 14 residues. V was shortened by 6 bases and J by 6 bases, with 15 bases between the two germline ends. This clonotype was counted only a few times. This sequence was found in a human donor in good health (CMV status not recorded). Some clones in this sample may be carry-over from other donors' samples. Sequenced input: PBMCs. This chain joins TRBV6-2 or TRBV6-3 and TRBJ2-1; maybe TRBD1 (6 bases). As DNA, the CDR3 is TGTGCCAGCAGACCTGGCTTGGGGGCCAATGAGCAGTTCTTC. Translation: CASRPGLGANEQFF.